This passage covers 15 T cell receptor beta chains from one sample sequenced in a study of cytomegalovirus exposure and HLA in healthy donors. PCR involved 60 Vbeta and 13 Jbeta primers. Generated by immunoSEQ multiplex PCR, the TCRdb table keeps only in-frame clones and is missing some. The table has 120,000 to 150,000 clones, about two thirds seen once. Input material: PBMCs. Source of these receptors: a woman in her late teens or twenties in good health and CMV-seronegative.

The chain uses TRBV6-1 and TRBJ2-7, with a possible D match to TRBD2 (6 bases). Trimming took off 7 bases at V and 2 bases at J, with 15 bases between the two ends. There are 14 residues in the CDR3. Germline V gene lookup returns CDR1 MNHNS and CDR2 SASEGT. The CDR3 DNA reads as TGTGCCAGCACGGTGGGCGGGGCTACCTACGAGCAGTACTTC. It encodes CASTVGGATYEQYF.

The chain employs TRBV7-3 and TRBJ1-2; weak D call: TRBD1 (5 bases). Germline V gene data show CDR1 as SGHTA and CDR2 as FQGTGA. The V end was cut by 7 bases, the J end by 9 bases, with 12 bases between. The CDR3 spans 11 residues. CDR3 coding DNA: TGTGCCAGCATACCGGGGGAGAGCTACACCTTC. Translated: CASIPGESYTF.

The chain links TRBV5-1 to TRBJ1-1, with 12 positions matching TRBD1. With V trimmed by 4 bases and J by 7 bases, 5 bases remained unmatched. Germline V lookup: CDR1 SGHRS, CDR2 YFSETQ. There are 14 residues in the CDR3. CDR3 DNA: TGCGCCAGCAGCCCGGGGACAGGGGGCTTTGAAGCTTTCTTT. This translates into CASSPGTGGFEAFF. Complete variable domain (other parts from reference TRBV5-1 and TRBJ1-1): KAGVTQTPRYLIKTRGQQVTLSCSPISGHRSVSWYQQTPGQGLQFLFEYFSETQRNKGNFPGRFSGRQFSNSRSEMNVSTLELGDSALYLCASSPGTGGFEAFFGQGTRLTVV.

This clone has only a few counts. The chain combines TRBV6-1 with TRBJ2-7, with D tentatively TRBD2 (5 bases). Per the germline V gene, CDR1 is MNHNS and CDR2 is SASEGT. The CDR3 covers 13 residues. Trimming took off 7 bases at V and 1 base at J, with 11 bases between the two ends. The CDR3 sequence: CASTAGGSYEQYF. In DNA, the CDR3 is TGTGCCAGCACCGCGGGCGGTTCCTACGAGCAGTACTTC.

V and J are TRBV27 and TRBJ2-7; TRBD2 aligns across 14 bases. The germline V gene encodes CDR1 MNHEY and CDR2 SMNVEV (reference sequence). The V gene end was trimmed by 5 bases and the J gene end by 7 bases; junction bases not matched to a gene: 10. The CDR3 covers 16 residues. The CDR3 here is CASSPRTSGRSGEQYV. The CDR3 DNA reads TGTGCCAGCAGTCCTCGGACTAGCGGGAGGTCGGGGGAGCAGTACGTC.

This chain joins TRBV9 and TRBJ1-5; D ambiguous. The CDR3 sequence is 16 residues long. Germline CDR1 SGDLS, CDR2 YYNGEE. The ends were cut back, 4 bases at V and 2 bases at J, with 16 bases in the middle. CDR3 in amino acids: CASSNSVNAGNQPQHF. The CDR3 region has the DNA TGTGCCAGCAGCAATTCGGTAAACGCCGGCAATCAGCCCCAGCATTTT.

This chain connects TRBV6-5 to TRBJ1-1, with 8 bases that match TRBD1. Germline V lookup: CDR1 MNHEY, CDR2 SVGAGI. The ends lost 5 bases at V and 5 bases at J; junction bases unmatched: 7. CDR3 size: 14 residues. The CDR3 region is CASSRDRRGTEAFF. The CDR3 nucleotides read TGTGCCAGCAGTCGGGACAGGCGGGGAACTGAAGCTTTCTTT.

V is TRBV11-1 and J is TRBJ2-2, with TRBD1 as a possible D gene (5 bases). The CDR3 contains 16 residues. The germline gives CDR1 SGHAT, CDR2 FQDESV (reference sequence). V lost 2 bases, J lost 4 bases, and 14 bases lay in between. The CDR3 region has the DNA TGTGCCAGCAGCTTACAGGGTACAGTGGGCACCGGGGAGCTGTTTTTT. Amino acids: CASSLQGTVGTGELFF. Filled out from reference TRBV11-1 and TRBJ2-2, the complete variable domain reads EAEVAQSPRYKITEKSQAVAFWCDPISGHATLYWYRQILGQGPELLVQFQDESVVDDSQLPKDRFSAERLKGVDSTLKIQPAELGDSAMYLCASSLQGTVGTGELFFGEGSRLTVL.

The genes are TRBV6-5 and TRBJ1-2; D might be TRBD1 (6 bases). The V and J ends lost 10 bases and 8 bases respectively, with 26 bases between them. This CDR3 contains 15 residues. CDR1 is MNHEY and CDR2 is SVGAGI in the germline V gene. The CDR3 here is CAILEPSTGTRGYTF. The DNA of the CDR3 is TGTGCCATCCTCGAACCTTCCACCGGGACACGGGGCTACACCTTC.

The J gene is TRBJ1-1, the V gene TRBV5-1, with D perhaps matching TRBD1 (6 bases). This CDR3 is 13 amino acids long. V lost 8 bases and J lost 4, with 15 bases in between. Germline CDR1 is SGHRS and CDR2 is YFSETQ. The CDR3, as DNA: TGCGCCAGTAGAACAGGGAGTGGCACTGAAGCTTTCTTT. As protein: CASRTGSGTEAFF.

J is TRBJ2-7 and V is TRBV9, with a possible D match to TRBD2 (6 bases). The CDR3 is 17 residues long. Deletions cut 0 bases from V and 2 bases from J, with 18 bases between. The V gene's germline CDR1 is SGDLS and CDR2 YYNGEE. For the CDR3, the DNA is TGTGCCAGCAGCGTAGGGGGAAGGGCTAGCGCGACCTACGAGCAGTACGTC. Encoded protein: CASSVGGRASATYEQYV.

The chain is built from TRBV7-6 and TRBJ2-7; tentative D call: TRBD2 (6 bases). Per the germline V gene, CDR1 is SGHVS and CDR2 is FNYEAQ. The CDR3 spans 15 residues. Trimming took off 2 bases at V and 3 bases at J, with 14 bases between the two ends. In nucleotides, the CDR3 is TGTGCCAGCAGCTTAAGCGACCGGGGGATCTACGAGCAGTACTTC. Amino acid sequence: CASSLSDRGIYEQYF.

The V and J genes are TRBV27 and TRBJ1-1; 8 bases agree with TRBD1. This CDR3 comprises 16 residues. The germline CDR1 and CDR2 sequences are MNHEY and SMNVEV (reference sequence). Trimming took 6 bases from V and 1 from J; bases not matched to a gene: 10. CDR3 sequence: CASSRVSGTGNTEAFF. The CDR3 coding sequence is TGTGCCAGCAGCCGCGTCTCCGGGACAGGGAACACTGAAGCTTTCTTT.

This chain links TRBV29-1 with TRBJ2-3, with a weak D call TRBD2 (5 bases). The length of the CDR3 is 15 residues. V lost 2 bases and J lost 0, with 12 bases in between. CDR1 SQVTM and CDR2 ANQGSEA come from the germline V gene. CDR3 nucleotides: TGCAGCGTTGAACCAGCGGCCCGAAGCACAGATACGCAGTATTTT. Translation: CSVEPAARSTDTQYF.

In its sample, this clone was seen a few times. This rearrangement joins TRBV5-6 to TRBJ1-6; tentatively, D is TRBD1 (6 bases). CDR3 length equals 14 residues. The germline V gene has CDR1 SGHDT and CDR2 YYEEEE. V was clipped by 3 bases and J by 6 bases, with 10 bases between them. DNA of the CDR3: TGTGCCAGCAGCTGGACAGTAACTAATTCACCCCTCCACTTT. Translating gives CASSWTVTNSPLHF.